These T cell receptor beta chains were read from a single sample in a study of human T cells and chemical hapten exposure. From the RACE reads, TCRdb called clonotypes with MiXCR, one entry per CDR3 protein. The sample lists about 54,000 distinct CDR3 sequences; about 9.9% were seen once. The sequences come from whole blood, collected in connection with sensitization to the hapten diphenylcyclopropenone (DPC). These receptor sequences come from a woman aged 45-65 years with alopecia areata. Some clones in this sample may be carry-over from other donors' samples. The CDR3 runs from the conserved cysteine through the conserved F or W. The D gene is left open where the match is weak. A clone size is listed for some rows: how often the clone was seen (once, few, many), or a class if it is expanded.

CDR3aa: CASSGSSGRAGEQFF; CDR3nt: TGTGCCAGCAGTGGATCTAGCGGGAGGGCAGGGGAGCAGTTCTTC; abundance: few; d_gene: TRBD2; v_gene: TRBV2; j_gene: TRBJ2-1
CDR3aa: CASSPPDRPYEQYF; CDR3nt: TGTGCCAGCTCACCCCCCGACAGACCCTACGAGCAGTACTTC; abundance: -; d_gene: -; v_gene: TRBV18; j_gene: TRBJ2-7
CDR3aa: CASSSLRSQPQHF; CDR3nt: TGTGCCAGCAGTTCCCTCCGTTCCCAGCCCCAGCATTTT; abundance: many; d_gene: -; v_gene: TRBV6-2/TRBV6-3; j_gene: TRBJ1-5
CDR3aa: CASKGSPQETQYF; CDR3nt: TGTGCCAGCAAAGGCAGTCCTCAAGAGACCCAGTACTTC; abundance: few; d_gene: -; v_gene: TRBV7-2; j_gene: TRBJ2-5
CDR3aa: CASSSGLGSTGELFF; CDR3nt: TGTGCCAGCAGCAGCGGACTAGGCTCCACCGGGGAGCTGTTTTTT; abundance: -; d_gene: TRBD2; v_gene: TRBV7-9; j_gene: TRBJ2-2
CDR3aa: CASTPGGGRTYEQYF; CDR3nt: TGTGCCAGCACCCCCGGGGGCGGACGGACCTACGAGCAGTACTTC; abundance: -; d_gene: -; v_gene: TRBV28; j_gene: TRBJ2-7
CDR3aa: CASSPHRQNTEAFF; CDR3nt: TGTGCCAGCAGCCCGCACAGGCAGAACACTGAAGCTTTCTTT; abundance: -; d_gene: -; v_gene: TRBV3-1; j_gene: TRBJ1-1
CDR3aa: CATAPGQGGTDTQYF; CDR3nt: TGTGCCACCGCCCCGGGACAGGGAGGGACAGATACGCAGTATTTT; abundance: few; d_gene: TRBD1; v_gene: TRBV19; j_gene: TRBJ2-3
CDR3aa: CASSPTGTGVNYGYTF; CDR3nt: TGTGCCAGCAGCCCCACCGGGACAGGGGTTAACTATGGCTACACCTTC; abundance: many; d_gene: TRBD1; v_gene: TRBV7-2; j_gene: TRBJ1-2
CDR3aa: CASSNRLAPNTGELFF; CDR3nt: TGTGCCAGCAGCAACCGACTAGCACCGAACACCGGGGAGCTGTTTTTT; abundance: -; d_gene: TRBD2; v_gene: TRBV11-2; j_gene: TRBJ2-2
CDR3aa: CATRGAGWGRLHQPQHF; CDR3nt: TGTGCCACTCGAGGAGCAGGATGGGGGAGGTTACATCAGCCCCAGCATTTT; abundance: many; d_gene: -; v_gene: TRBV19; j_gene: TRBJ1-5
CDR3aa: CASSPAGFEQYF; CDR3nt: TGTGCCAGCAGCCCCGCAGGGTTCGAGCAGTACTTC; abundance: -; d_gene: -; v_gene: TRBV3-1; j_gene: TRBJ2-7
CDR3aa: CSATPPVGEGYTF; CDR3nt: TGCAGTGCCACCCCCCCTGTGGGCGAGGGCTACACCTTC; abundance: many; d_gene: -; v_gene: TRBV20-1; j_gene: TRBJ1-2
CDR3aa: CASSYEAGTDTQYF; CDR3nt: TGTGCCAGCAGTTACGAGGCAGGCACAGATACGCAGTATTTT; abundance: many; d_gene: -; v_gene: TRBV6-6; j_gene: TRBJ2-3
CDR3aa: CASSSAVPRPEQFF; CDR3nt: TGCGCCAGCAGTTCCGCCGTCCCGAGGCCTGAGCAGTTCTTC; abundance: few; d_gene: -; v_gene: TRBV5-1; j_gene: TRBJ2-1
CDR3aa: CASSLAGASYNEQFF; CDR3nt: TGTGCCAGCAGTTTAGCGGGAGCCTCCTACAATGAGCAGTTCTTC; abundance: -; d_gene: -; v_gene: TRBV12-3/TRBV12-4; j_gene: TRBJ2-1
CDR3aa: CASSLVPRDTQYF; CDR3nt: TGTGCCAGCAGCTTAGTACCCAGAGATACGCAGTATTTT; abundance: few; d_gene: -; v_gene: TRBV7-9; j_gene: TRBJ2-3
CDR3aa: CASSLGGLAGEQFF; CDR3nt: TGTGCCAGCAGCTTAGGAGGACTAGCGGGAGAGCAGTTCTTC; abundance: many; d_gene: TRBD2; v_gene: TRBV7-6; j_gene: TRBJ2-1
CDR3aa: CASSVDRQNIQYF; CDR3nt: TGCGCCAGCAGCGTCGACCGACAAAACATTCAGTACTTC; abundance: -; d_gene: -; v_gene: TRBV5-1; j_gene: TRBJ2-4
CDR3aa: CASSPQGHTGELFF; CDR3nt: TGTGCCAGCAGCCCTCAGGGACACACCGGGGAGCTGTTTTTT; abundance: -; d_gene: -; v_gene: TRBV7-2; j_gene: TRBJ2-2
CDR3aa: CAISAGTGNTEAFF; CDR3nt: TGTGCCATCAGTGCCGGGACAGGCAACACTGAAGCTTTCTTT; abundance: few; d_gene: TRBD1; v_gene: TRBV10-3; j_gene: TRBJ1-1
CDR3aa: CASKPGLVTPYNEQFF; CDR3nt: TGTGCCAGCAAACCGGGACTAGTCACCCCCTACAATGAGCAGTTCTTC; abundance: few; d_gene: TRBD2; v_gene: TRBV7-9; j_gene: TRBJ2-1
CDR3aa: CSAMRGGRGNEQFF; CDR3nt: TGCAGTGCTATGCGGGGGGGGAGAGGCAATGAGCAGTTCTTC; abundance: few; d_gene: TRBD2; v_gene: TRBV20-1; j_gene: TRBJ2-1
CDR3aa: CASSKTWTGTTYEQYF; CDR3nt: TGTGCCAGCAGCAAAACCTGGACAGGCACTACCTACGAGCAGTACTTC; abundance: few; d_gene: TRBD1; v_gene: TRBV3-1; j_gene: TRBJ2-7
CDR3aa: CATSDPSRQNYGYTF; CDR3nt: TGTGCCACCAGTGACCCTTCTCGGCAGAACTATGGCTACACCTTC; abundance: few; d_gene: -; v_gene: TRBV24-1; j_gene: TRBJ1-2
CDR3aa: CASSEWNEKLFF; CDR3nt: TGTGCCAGCAGTGAGTGGAATGAAAAACTGTTTTTT; abundance: -; d_gene: -; v_gene: TRBV2; j_gene: TRBJ1-4
CDR3aa: CASRFQETQYF; CDR3nt: TGCGCCAGCAGGTTCCAAGAGACCCAGTACTTC; abundance: -; d_gene: -; v_gene: TRBV5-1; j_gene: TRBJ2-5
CDR3aa: CASKGEMNTEAFF; CDR3nt: TGTGCCAGCAAGGGGGAGATGAACACTGAAGCTTTCTTT; abundance: many; d_gene: -; v_gene: TRBV2; j_gene: TRBJ1-1
CDR3aa: CASSLAISRTSEAFF; CDR3nt: TGTGCCAGCAGCTTAGCCATCAGTCGAACAAGTGAAGCTTTCTTT; abundance: few; d_gene: -; v_gene: TRBV7-2; j_gene: TRBJ1-1
CDR3aa: CAAVGQKFGNQPQHF; CDR3nt: TGTGCCGCCGTGGGACAGAAGTTTGGCAATCAGCCCCAGCATTTT; abundance: -; d_gene: TRBD1; v_gene: TRBV28; j_gene: TRBJ1-5
CDR3aa: CSASFARGLDTEAFF; CDR3nt: TGCAGTGCTAGCTTCGCCAGGGGGCTTGACACTGAAGCTTTCTTT; abundance: few; d_gene: TRBD1; v_gene: TRBV20-1; j_gene: TRBJ1-1
CDR3aa: CSVVLRTDTQYF; CDR3nt: TGCAGCGTTGTTCTACGCACAGATACGCAGTATTTT; abundance: few; d_gene: -; v_gene: TRBV29-1; j_gene: TRBJ2-3
CDR3aa: CASDRQGNTEAFF; CDR3nt: TGCGCCAGCGACCGACAGGGGAACACTGAAGCTTTCTTT; abundance: few; d_gene: TRBD1; v_gene: TRBV10-2; j_gene: TRBJ1-1
CDR3aa: CASGVETYNEQFF; CDR3nt: TGCGCCAGCGGGGTTGAAACCTACAATGAGCAGTTCTTC; abundance: -; d_gene: -; v_gene: TRBV10-2; j_gene: TRBJ2-1
CDR3aa: CASTLAGASYHEQFF; CDR3nt: TGTGCCAGCACCTTGGCGGGAGCATCGTATCATGAGCAGTTCTTC; abundance: few; d_gene: TRBD2; v_gene: TRBV28; j_gene: TRBJ2-1
CDR3aa: CASSSGQQWQPQHF; CDR3nt: TGTGCCAGCAGCTCGGGACAGCAGTGGCAGCCCCAGCATTTT; abundance: -; d_gene: TRBD1; v_gene: TRBV5-8; j_gene: TRBJ1-5
CDR3aa: CASRDRSSSYNSPLHF; CDR3nt: TGTGCCAGCCGGGACAGAAGTAGCTCCTATAATTCACCCCTCCACTTT; abundance: many; d_gene: TRBD1; v_gene: TRBV13; j_gene: TRBJ1-6
CDR3aa: CSAPTSTVNEQFF; CDR3nt: TGCAGTGCACCGACTAGCACCGTAAATGAGCAGTTCTTC; abundance: -; d_gene: TRBD2; v_gene: TRBV20-1; j_gene: TRBJ2-1
CDR3aa: CSARDNGINIQYF; CDR3nt: TGCAGTGCTAGAGATAACGGGATAAACATTCAGTACTTC; abundance: -; d_gene: -; v_gene: TRBV20-1; j_gene: TRBJ2-4
CDR3aa: CASTRQQEPEAFF; CDR3nt: TGTGCCAGCACCAGACAACAGGAACCCGAAGCTTTCTTT; abundance: -; d_gene: -; v_gene: TRBV12-3/TRBV12-4; j_gene: TRBJ1-1
CDR3aa: CASSPTPTGSYNEQFF; CDR3nt: TGTGCCAGCTCACCAACCCCGACAGGCAGCTACAATGAGCAGTTCTTC; abundance: few; d_gene: -; v_gene: TRBV18; j_gene: TRBJ2-1
CDR3aa: CASSLSHGAGNNEQFF; CDR3nt: TGTGCCAGCAGCTTAAGTCACGGGGCAGGAAACAATGAGCAGTTCTTC; abundance: many; d_gene: -; v_gene: TRBV7-9; j_gene: TRBJ2-1
CDR3aa: CSVGQGNYGYTF; CDR3nt: TGCAGCGTTGGACAGGGGAACTATGGCTACACCTTC; abundance: -; d_gene: TRBD1; v_gene: TRBV29-1; j_gene: TRBJ1-2
CDR3aa: CASRIRDGSSYGYTF; CDR3nt: TGTGCCAGCAGGATCCGGGACGGTAGTTCTTATGGCTACACCTTC; abundance: -; d_gene: -; v_gene: TRBV2; j_gene: TRBJ1-2